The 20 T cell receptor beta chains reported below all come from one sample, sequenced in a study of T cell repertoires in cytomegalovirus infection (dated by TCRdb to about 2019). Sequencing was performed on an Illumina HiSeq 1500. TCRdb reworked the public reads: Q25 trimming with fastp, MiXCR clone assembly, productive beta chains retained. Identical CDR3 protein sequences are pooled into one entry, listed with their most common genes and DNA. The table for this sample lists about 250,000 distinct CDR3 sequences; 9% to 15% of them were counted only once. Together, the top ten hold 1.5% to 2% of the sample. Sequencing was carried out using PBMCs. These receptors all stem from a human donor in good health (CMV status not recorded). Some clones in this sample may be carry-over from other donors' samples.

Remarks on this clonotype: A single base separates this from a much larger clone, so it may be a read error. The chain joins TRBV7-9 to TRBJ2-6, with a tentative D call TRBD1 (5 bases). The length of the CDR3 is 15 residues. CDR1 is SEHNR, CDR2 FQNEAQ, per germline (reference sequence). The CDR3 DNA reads TGTGCCAGCAGCTTAAGCACCTCTGGGGCCGACGTCCTGACTTTC. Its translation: CASSLSTSGADVLTF.

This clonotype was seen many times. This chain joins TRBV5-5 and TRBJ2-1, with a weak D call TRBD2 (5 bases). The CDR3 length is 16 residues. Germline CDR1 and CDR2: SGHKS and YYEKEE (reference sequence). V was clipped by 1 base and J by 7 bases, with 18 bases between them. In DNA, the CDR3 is TGTGCCAGCAGCTTGAGGCCGGATCCACGGGGAAATGAGCAGTTCTTC. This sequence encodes CASSLRPDPRGNEQFF.

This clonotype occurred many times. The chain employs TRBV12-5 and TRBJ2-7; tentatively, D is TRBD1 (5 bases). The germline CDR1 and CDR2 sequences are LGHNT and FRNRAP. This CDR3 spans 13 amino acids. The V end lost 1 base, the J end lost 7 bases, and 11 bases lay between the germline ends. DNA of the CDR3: TGTGCTAGTGGTTTGGGCCGATCAGGGGAGCAGTACTTC. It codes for CASGLGRSGEQYF.

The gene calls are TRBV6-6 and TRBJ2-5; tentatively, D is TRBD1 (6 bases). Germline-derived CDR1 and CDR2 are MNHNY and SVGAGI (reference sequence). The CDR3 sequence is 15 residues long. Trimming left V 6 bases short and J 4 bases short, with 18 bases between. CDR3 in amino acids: CASSPQAGVLETQYF. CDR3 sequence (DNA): TGTGCCAGCAGCCCCCAGGCAGGGGTTTTAGAGACCCAGTACTTC.

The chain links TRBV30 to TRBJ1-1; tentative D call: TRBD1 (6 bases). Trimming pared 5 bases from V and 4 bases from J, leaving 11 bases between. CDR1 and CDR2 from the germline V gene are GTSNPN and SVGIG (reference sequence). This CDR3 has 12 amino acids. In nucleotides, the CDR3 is TGTGCCTGGCACAGGGTTAGCACTGAAGCTTTCTTT. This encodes CAWHRVSTEAFF.

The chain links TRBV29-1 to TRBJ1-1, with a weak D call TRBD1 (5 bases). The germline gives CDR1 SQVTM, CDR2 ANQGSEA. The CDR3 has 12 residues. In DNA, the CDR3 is TGCACCTACCGGAAAGGGGACACTGAAGCTTTCTTT. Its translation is CTYRKGDTEAFF. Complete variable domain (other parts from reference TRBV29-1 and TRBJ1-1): SAVISQKPSRDICQRGTSLTIQCQVDSQVTMMFWYRQQPGQSLTLIATANQGSEATYESGFVIDKFPISRPNLTFSTLTVSNMSPEDSSIYLCTYRKGDTEAFFGQGTRLTVV.

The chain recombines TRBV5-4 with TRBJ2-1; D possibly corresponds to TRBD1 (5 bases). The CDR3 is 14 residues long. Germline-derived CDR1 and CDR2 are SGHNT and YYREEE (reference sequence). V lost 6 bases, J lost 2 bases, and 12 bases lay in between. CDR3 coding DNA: TGTGCCAGCAACCAGGGTGACGCCTACAATGAGCAGTTCTTC. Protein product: CASNQGDAYNEQFF.

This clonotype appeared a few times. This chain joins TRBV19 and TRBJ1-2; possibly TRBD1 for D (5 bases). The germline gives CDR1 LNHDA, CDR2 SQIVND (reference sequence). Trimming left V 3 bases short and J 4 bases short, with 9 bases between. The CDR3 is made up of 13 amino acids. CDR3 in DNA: TGTGCCAGTAGTATGGGACGGTTCTATGGCTACACCTTC. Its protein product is CASSMGRFYGYTF.

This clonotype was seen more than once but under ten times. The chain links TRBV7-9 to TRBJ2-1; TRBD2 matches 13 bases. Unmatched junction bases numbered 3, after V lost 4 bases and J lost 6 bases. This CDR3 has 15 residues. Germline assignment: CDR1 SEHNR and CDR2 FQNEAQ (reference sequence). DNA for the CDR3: TGTGCCAGCAGCTCATGGACTAGCGGGGGCAATGAGCAGTTCTTC. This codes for CASSSWTSGGNEQFF.

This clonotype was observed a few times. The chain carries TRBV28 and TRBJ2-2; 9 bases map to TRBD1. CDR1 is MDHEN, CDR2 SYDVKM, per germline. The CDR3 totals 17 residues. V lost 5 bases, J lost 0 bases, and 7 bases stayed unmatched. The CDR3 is CASSPIQGAPNTGELFF. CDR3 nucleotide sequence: TGTGCCAGCAGTCCTATACAGGGGGCGCCGAACACCGGGGAGCTGTTTTTT.

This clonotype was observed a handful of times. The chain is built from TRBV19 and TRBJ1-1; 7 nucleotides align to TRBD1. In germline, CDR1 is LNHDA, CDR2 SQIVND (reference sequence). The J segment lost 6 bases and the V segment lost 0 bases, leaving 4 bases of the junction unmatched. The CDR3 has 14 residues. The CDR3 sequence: CASSIESDRSEAFF. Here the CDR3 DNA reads TGTGCCAGTAGTATAGAATCGGACAGGTCTGAAGCTTTCTTT.

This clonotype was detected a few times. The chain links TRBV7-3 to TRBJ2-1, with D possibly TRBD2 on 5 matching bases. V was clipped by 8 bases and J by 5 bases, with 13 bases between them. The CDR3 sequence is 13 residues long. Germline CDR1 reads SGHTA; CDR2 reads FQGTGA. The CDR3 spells CASAPAANNEQFF. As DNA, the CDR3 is TGTGCCAGCGCTCCAGCGGCGAACAATGAGCAGTTCTTC.

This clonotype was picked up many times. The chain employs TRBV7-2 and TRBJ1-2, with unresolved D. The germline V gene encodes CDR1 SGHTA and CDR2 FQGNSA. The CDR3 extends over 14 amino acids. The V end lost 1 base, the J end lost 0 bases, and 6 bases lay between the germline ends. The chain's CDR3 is CASSLGLANYGYTF. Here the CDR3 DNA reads TGTGCCAGCAGCTTAGGGTTAGCTAACTATGGCTACACCTTC.

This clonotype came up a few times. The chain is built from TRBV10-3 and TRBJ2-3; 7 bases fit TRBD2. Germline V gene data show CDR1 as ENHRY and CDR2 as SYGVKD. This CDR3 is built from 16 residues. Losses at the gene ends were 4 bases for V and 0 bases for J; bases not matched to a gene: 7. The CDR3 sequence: CAISGLGGISTDTQYF. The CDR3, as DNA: TGTGCCATCAGTGGTTTGGGGGGGATTAGCACAGATACGCAGTATTTT.

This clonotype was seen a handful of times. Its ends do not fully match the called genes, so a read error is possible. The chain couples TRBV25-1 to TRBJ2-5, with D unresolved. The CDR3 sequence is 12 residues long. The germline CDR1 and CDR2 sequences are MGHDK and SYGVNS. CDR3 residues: CASSDYPDPLHF. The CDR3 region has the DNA TGTGCCAGCAGTGACTATCCAGACCCACTACACTTC. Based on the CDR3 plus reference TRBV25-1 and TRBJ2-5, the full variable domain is EADIYQTPRYLVIGTGKKITLECSQTMGHDKMYWYQQDPGMELHLIHYSYGVNSTEKGDLSSESTVSRIRTEHFPLTLESARPSHTSQYLCASSDYPDPLHFGPGTRLLVL.

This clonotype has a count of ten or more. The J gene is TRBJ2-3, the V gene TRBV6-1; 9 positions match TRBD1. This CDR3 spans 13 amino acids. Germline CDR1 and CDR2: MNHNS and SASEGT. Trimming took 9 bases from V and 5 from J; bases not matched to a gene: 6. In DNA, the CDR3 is TGTGCCAGTAGGACAGGGGAGGTAGATACGCAGTATTTT. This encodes CASRTGEVDTQYF.

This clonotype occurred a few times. The CDR3 coding sequence is TGCAGTGCTAGAGAGGGGGGAAAGCAGTTCTTC. It codes for CSAREGGKQFF. The chain has TRBV20-1 and TRBJ2-1; D might be TRBD2 (6 bases). Germline-derived CDR1 and CDR2 are DFQATT and SNEGSKA (reference sequence). V dropped 0 bases and J dropped 11 bases, with 8 bases sitting between them. The CDR3 is 11 amino acids.

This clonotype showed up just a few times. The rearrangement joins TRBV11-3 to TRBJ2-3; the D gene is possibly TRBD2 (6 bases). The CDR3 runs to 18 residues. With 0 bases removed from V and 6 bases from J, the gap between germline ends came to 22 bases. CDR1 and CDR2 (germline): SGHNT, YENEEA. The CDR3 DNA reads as TGTGCCAGCAGCTTAGATCCCCGCGGGACGGCACCCTCGGATACGCAGTATTTT. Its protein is CASSLDPRGTAPSDTQYF.

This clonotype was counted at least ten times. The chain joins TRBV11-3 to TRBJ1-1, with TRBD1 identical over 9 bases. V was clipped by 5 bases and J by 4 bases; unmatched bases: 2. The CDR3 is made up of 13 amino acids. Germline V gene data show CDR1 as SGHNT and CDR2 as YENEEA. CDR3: CASSTGGSTEAFF. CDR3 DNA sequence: TGTGCCAGCAGCACAGGGGGCTCCACTGAAGCTTTCTTT.

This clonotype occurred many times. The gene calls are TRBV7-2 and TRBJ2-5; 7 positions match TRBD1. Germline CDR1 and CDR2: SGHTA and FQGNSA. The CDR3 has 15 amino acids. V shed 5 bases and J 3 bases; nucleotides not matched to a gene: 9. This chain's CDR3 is CASSQMGTGEETQYF. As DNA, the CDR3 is TGTGCCAGCAGCCAAATGGGAACAGGGGAAGAGACCCAGTACTTC. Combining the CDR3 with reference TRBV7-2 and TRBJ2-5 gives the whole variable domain GAGVSQSPSNKVTEKGKDVELRCDPISGHTALYWYRQSLGQGLEFLIYFQGNSAPDKSGLPSDRFSAERTGGSVSTLTIQRTQQEDSAVYLCASSQMGTGEETQYFGPGTRLLVL.